This T cell receptor beta chain was recovered during a study of response to subunit inactivated influenza vaccine. The germline V gene has CDR1 MRHNA and CDR2 SNTAGT. With V trimmed by 10 bases and J by 7 bases, 12 bases remained unmatched. This CDR3 has 14 amino acids. Points on this clonotype: The antigen remains undetermined.

Each CDR3 protein gets one entry after TCRdb re-called the RT-PCR reads with MiXCR. The repertoire holds some 570,000 distinct CDR3 sequences, with 11% as singletons. General study points: Each seasonal influenza vaccination recruits few new T cells, the authors suggested.

This sample was shared with a second study, whose subject was T cells expressing NK-cell markers. From that study: Beta-chain TCR cDNA was generated via 5'RACE template switching with UMIs. In several experiments, sorting was restricted to alpha-beta TCR T cells by an anti-gamma-delta TCR antibody. NKG2C+ dominant clonotypes from 5 to 7 donors made up roughly 1.0-7.0% of CD8+ T cells.

The sequences come from PBMCs from blood, collected on the day of vaccination. The V and J genes are TRBV6-4 and TRBJ1-1; 10 bases are shared with TRBD1. The sequence was obtained from a man aged 50-60 years who received an inactivated influenza vaccine. CDR3 residues: CANSAGTGDFEAFF. The CDR3 DNA reads TGTGCCAACAGCGCCGGGACAGGGGATTTTGAAGCTTTCTTT.